Below, one TCR beta chain is given with its context. Its antigen is as yet unknown. This sample is part of a study of shared clonotypes between healthy human individuals. General observations from the study: It was expected that sequencing depth would affect clonotype sharing among donors. Though the depth was large, rarefaction showed that sorted-subset sequencing was incomplete.

The germline V gene encodes CDR1 LNHDA and CDR2 SQIVND (reference sequence). The ends were cut back, 2 bases at V and 2 bases at J, with 16 bases in the middle. The CDR3 extends over 16 amino acids. Generated by immunoSEQ multiplex PCR, the TCRdb table keeps only in-frame clones and is missing some. The data contain some 500,000 clones, 95% to 97% of them singletons. The V gene is TRBV19, the J gene TRBJ2-7; the D gene is possibly TRBD1 (6 bases). Sequencing used naive CD4+ T cells sorted from blood. Subset noted: CD45RA+ positively selected. This TCR came from a woman aged 25 to 39 in good health. The chain's CDR3 is CASSIQGSGLPYEQYF. The CDR3 DNA sequence: TGTGCCAGTAGTATACAGGGGTCCGGGTTACCCTACGAGCAGTACTTC.